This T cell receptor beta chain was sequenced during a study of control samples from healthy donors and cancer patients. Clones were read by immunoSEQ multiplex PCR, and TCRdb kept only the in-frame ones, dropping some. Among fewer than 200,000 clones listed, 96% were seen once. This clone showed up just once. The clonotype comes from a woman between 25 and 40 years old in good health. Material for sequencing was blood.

The CDR3 DNA follows: TGTGCCAGTAGTACACCCCAGCCCTTTGGTGGCTACACCTTC. The encoded protein is CASSTPQPFGGYTF. The chain recombines TRBV19 with TRBJ1-2; D call uncertain. This CDR3 is 14 amino acids long. Per the germline V gene, CDR1 is LNHDA and CDR2 is SQIVND (reference sequence). The V end lost 4 bases, the J end lost 7 bases, and 16 bases lay between the germline ends.